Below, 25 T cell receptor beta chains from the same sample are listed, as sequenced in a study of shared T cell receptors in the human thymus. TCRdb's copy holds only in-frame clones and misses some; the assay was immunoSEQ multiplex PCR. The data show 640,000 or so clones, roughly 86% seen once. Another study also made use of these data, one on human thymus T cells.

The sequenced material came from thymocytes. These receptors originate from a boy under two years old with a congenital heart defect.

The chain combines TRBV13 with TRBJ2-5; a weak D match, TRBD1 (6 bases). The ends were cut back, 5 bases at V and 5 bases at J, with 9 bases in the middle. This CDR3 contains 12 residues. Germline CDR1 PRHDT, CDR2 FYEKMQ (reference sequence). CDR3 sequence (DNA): TGTGCCAGCAGCGAGAGGGGGGAGACCCAGTACTTC. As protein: CASSERGETQYF.

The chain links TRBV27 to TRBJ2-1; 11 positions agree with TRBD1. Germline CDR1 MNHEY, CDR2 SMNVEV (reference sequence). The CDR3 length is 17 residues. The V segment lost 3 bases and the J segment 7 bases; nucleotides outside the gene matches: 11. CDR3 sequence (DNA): TGTGCCAGCAGTTTTCGCCGGGACAGGGGGATTCTGAATGAGCAGTTCTTC. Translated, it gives CASSFRRDRGILNEQFF.

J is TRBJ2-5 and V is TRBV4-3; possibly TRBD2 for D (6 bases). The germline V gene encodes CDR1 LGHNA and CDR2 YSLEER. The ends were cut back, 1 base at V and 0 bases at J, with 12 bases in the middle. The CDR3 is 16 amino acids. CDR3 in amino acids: CASSQGGTQYQETQYF. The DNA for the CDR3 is TGCGCCAGCAGCCAAGGTGGGACTCAGTACCAAGAGACCCAGTACTTC.

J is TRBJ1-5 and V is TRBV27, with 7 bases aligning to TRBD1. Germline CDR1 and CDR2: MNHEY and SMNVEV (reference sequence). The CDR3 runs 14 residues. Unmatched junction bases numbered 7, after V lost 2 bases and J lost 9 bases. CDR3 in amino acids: CASSLLTGSPPQHF. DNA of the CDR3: TGTGCCAGCAGTTTACTGACAGGGTCTCCGCCCCAGCATTTT.

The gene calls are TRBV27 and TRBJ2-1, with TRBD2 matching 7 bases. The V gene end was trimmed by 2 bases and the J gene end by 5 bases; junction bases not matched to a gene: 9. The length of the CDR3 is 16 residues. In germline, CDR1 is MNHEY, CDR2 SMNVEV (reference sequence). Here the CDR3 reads CASSLKKAGVNNEQFF. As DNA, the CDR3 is TGTGCCAGCAGTTTAAAAAAGGCGGGAGTTAACAATGAGCAGTTCTTC.

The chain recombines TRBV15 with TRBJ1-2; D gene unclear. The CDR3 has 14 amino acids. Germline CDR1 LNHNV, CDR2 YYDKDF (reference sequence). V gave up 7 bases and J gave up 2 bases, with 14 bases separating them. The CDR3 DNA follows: TGTGCCACCATCCGGGGTACTCACAACTATGGCTACACCTTC. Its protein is CATIRGTHNYGYTF.

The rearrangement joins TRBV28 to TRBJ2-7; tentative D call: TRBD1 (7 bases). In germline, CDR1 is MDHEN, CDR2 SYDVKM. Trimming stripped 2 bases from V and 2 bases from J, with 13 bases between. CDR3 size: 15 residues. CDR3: CASSLGAGGTYEQYF. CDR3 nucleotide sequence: TGTGCCAGCAGTTTAGGGGCAGGGGGGACCTACGAGCAGTACTTC.

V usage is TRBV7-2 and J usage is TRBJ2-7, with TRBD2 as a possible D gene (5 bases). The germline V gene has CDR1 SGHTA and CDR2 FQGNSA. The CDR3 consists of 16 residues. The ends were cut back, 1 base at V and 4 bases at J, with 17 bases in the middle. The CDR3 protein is CASSLDRDSLGYEQYF. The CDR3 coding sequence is TGTGCCAGCAGCTTAGATCGGGATTCGCTAGGGTACGAGCAGTACTTC.

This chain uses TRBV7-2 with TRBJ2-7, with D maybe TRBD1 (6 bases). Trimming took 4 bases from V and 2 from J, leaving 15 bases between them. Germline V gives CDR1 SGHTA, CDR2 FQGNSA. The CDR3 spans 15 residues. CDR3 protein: CASSWPLQGPYEQYF. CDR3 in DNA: TGTGCCAGCAGCTGGCCTCTACAGGGTCCCTACGAGCAGTACTTC.

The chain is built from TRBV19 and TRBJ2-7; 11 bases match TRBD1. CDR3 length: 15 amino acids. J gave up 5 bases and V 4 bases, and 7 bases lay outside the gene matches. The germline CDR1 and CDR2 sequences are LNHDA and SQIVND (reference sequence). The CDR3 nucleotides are TGTGCCAGTAGTACGGACAGGGGGCGAGTAAACGAGCAGTACTTC. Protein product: CASSTDRGRVNEQYF.

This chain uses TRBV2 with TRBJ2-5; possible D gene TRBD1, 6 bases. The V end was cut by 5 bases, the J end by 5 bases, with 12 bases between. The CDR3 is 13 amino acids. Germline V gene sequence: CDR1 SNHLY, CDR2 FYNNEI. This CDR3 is CASSPGTFETQYF. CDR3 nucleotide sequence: TGTGCCAGCAGTCCTGGGACATTCGAGACCCAGTACTTC. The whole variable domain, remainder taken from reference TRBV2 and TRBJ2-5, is EPEVTQTPSHQVTQMGQEVILRCVPISNHLYFYWYRQILGQKVEFLVSFYNNEISEKSEIFDDQFSVERPDGSNFTLKIRSTKLEDSAMYFCASSPGTFETQYFGPGTRLLVL.

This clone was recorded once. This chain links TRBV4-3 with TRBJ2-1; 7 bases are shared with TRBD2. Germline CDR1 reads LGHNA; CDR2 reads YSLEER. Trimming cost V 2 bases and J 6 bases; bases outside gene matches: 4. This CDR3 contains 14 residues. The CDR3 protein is CASSQWSGGNEQFF. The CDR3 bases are TGCGCCAGCAGCCAATGGTCGGGGGGCAATGAGCAGTTCTTC.

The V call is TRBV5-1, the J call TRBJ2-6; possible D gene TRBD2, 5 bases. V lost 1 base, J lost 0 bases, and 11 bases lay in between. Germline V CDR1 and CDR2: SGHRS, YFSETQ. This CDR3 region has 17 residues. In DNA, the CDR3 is TGCGCCAGCAGCTTGTGGGAGATTTCCTCTGGGGCCAACGTCCTGACTTTC. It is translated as CASSLWEISSGANVLTF.

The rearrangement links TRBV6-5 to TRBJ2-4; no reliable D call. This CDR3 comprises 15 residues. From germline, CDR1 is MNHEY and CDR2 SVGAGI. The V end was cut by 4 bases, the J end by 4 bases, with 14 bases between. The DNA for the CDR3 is TGTGCCAGCAGTTCGGCAGACACACGTAAAAACATTCAGTACTTC. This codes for CASSSADTRKNIQYF.

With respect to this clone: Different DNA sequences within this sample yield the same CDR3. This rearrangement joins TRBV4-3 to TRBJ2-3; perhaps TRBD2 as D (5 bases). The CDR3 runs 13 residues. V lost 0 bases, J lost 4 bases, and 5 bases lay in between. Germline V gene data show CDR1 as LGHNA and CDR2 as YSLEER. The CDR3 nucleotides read TGCGCCAGCAGCCAAGAGCGGGCAGATACGCAGTATTTT. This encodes CASSQERADTQYF.

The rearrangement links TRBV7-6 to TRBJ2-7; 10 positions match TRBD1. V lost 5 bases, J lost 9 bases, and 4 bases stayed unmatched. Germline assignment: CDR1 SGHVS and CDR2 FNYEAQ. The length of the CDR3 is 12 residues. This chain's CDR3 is CASSPTGGGQYF. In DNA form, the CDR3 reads TGTGCCAGCAGCCCGACAGGGGGCGGGCAGTACTTC.

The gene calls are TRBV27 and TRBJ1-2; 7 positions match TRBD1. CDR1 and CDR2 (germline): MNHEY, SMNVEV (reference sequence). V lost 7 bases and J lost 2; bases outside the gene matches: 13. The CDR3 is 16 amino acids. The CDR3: CASTPASTGKNYGYTF. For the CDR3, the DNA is TGTGCCAGCACCCCTGCCTCGACAGGGAAGAACTATGGCTACACCTTC.

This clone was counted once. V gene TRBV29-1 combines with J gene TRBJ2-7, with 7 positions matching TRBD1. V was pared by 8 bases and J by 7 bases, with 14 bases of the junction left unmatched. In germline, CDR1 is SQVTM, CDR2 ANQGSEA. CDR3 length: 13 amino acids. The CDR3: CSPSPAGGEEQYF. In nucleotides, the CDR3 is TGCAGCCCTAGCCCTGCAGGGGGTGAAGAGCAGTACTTC.

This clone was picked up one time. The CDR3 DNA is TGCAGCACTCCTAGGACAGAGAACACTGAAGCTTTCTTT. Residues: CSTPRTENTEAFF. V gene TRBV29-1 combines with J gene TRBJ1-1; D is perhaps TRBD1 (6 bases). Trimming took 8 bases from V and 1 from J, leaving 14 bases between them. The CDR3 sequence is 13 residues long. The germline CDR1 and CDR2 sequences are SQVTM and ANQGSEA.

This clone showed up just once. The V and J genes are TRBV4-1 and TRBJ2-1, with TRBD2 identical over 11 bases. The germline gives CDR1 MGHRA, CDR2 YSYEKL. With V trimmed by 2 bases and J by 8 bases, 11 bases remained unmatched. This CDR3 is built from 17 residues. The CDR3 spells CASSQSKLAGAVDEQFF. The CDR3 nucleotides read TGCGCCAGCAGCCAATCCAAACTAGCGGGAGCGGTGGATGAGCAGTTCTTC.

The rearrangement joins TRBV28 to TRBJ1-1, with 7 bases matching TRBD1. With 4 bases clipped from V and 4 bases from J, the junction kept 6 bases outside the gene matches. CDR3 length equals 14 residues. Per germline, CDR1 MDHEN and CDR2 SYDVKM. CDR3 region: CASSYRGGRTEAFF. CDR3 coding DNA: TGTGCCAGCAGTTACAGGGGTGGTCGCACTGAAGCTTTCTTT.

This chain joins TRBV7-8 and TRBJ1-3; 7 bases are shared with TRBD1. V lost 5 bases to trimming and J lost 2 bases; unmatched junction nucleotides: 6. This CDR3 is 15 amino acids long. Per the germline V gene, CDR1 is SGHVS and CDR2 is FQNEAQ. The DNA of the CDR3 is TGTGCCAGCAGCAGCCGGGACAGCGCTGGAAACACCATATATTTT. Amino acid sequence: CASSSRDSAGNTIYF.

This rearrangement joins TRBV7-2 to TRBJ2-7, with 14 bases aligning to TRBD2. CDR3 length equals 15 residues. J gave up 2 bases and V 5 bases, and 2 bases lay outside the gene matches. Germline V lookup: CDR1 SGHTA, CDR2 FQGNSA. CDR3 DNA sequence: TGTGCCAGCAGCCCGGGACTAGCGGGGGCCTACGAGCAGTACTTC. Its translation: CASSPGLAGAYEQYF.

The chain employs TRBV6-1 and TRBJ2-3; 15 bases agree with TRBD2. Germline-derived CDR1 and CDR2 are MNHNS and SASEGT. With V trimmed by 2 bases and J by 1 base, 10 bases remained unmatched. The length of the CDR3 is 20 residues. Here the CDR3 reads CASSEWGTSGGPYGTDTQYF. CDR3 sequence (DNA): TGTGCCAGCAGTGAATGGGGGACTAGCGGGGGGCCTTATGGCACAGATACGCAGTATTTT.

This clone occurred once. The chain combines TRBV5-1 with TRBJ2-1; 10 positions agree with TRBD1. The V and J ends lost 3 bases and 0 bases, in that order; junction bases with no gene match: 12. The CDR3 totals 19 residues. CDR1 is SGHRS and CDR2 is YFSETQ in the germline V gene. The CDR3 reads CASSSDRGHRESSYNEQFF. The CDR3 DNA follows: TGCGCCAGCAGCTCAGACAGGGGGCATCGAGAAAGCTCCTACAATGAGCAGTTCTTC.